These 6 T cell receptor beta chains originate from one sample sequenced in a study of blood T cell repertoires in COVID-19. Only in-frame clones appear in the TCRdb table, and some are missing; sequencing was by immunoSEQ multiplex PCR. The data show a few hundred thousand clones, about 90% seen once. Sequencing was performed on peripheral blood. All receptors derive from a man younger than 35 with COVID-19, enrolled during active disease.

The chain links TRBV5-1 to TRBJ2-7; 10 bases map to TRBD1. CDR1 is SGHRS and CDR2 is YFSETQ in the germline V gene. The J segment lost 8 bases and the V segment lost 4 bases, leaving 0 bases of the junction unmatched. The CDR3 consists of 11 residues. CDR3 in amino acids: CASSDRGQQYF. CDR3 DNA sequence: TGCGCCAGCAGCGACAGGGGGCAGCAGTACTTC.

V is TRBV3-1 (or the pseudogene TRBV3-2) and J is TRBJ1-1; D might be TRBD1 (6 bases). Germline assignment: CDR1 LGHDT and CDR2 YNNKEL (reference sequence). The CDR3 is 16 amino acids. Deletions cut 1 base from V and 1 base from J, with 13 bases between. CDR3 amino acids: CASSQVGTKPNTEAFF. CDR3 bases: TGTGCCAGCAGCCAAGTTGGGACAAAGCCGAACACTGAAGCTTTCTTT.

This clone was detected once. V gene TRBV5-1 combines with J gene TRBJ2-3; 10 positions agree with TRBD2. The CDR3 totals 18 residues. Germline V lookup: CDR1 SGHRS, CDR2 YFSETQ. V was clipped by 3 bases and J by 7 bases; unmatched bases: 17. Here the CDR3 reads CASSWGEGASGGGNTQYF. In DNA form, the CDR3 reads TGCGCCAGCAGCTGGGGCGAGGGGGCTAGCGGGGGCGGAAATACGCAGTATTTT.

This clone was seen a handful of times. This rearrangement joins TRBV11-3 to TRBJ2-1; TRBD2 agrees at 9 bases. The CDR3 is made up of 15 amino acids. Germline loops: CDR1 SGHNT, CDR2 YENEEA. V trimming: 5 bases; J trimming: 6 bases; junction bases outside the gene matches: 8. CDR3 sequence reads: CASSPTAGGVNEQFF. The CDR3, as DNA: TGTGCCAGCAGCCCTACAGCGGGAGGCGTCAATGAGCAGTTCTTC.

The V gene is TRBV9, the J gene TRBJ2-1, with TRBD1 matching 9 bases. CDR3 size: 16 residues. The germline V gene encodes CDR1 SGDLS and CDR2 YYNGEE. J was trimmed by 8 bases and V by 4 bases; bases with no gene match: 13. CDR3 residues: CASSPIPGQGSDEQFF. CDR3 coding DNA: TGTGCCAGCAGCCCTATCCCGGGACAGGGAAGCGATGAGCAGTTCTTC.

The chain links TRBV11-2 to TRBJ2-1, with D unresolved. CDR3 length: 12 residues. Trimming left V 5 bases short and J 9 bases short, with 11 bases between. CDR1 is SGHAT and CDR2 is FQNNGV in the germline V gene. The chain's CDR3 is CASSPTSGEQFF. For the CDR3, the DNA is TGTGCCAGCAGCCCCACGTCGGGTGAGCAGTTCTTC.